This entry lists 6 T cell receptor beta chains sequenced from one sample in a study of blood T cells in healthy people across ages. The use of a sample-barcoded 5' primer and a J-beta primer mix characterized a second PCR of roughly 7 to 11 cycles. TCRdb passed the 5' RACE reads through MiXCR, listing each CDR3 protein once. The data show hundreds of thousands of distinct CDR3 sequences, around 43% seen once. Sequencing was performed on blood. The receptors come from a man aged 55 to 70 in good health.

CDR3 protein: CALRLGAEGNTIYF. The CDR3 nucleotides read TGTGCCTTGCGGCTGGGAGCAGAAGGAAACACCATATATTTT. V gene TRBV30 combines with J gene TRBJ1-3; D is unresolved. Trimming stripped 7 bases from V and 4 bases from J, with 17 bases between. CDR1 is GTSNPN, CDR2 SVGIG, per germline (reference sequence). The CDR3 has 14 residues.

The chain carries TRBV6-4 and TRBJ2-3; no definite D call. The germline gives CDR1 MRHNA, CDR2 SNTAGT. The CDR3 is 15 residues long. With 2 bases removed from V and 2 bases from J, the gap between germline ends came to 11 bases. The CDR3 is CASSDTKSPTDTQYF. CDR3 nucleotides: TGTGCCAGCAGTGACACTAAAAGCCCCACAGATACGCAGTATTTT.

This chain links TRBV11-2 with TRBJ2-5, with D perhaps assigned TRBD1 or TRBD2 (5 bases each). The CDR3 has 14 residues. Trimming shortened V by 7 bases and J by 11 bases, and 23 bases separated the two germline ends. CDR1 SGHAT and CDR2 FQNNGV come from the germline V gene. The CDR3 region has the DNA TGTGCCAGCAAAAAAGGTCGGGCAGGGTGGGAGCAGTACTTC. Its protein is CASKKGRAGWEQYF.

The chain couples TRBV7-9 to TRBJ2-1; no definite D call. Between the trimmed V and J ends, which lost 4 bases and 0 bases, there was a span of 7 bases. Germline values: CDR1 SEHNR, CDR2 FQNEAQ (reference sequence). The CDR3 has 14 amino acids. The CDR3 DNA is TGTGCCAGCAGCTCCGGGTTCTCCTACAATGAGCAGTTCTTC. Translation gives CASSSGFSYNEQFF.

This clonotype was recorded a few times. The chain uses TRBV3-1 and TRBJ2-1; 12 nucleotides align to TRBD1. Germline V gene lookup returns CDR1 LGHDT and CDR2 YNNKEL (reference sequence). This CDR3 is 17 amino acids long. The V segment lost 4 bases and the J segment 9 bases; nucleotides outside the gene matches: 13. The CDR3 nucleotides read TGTGCCAGCAGCCGTCCATCCGGGACAGGGGGCTTTGCTGAGCAGTTCTTC. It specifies CASSRPSGTGGFAEQFF.

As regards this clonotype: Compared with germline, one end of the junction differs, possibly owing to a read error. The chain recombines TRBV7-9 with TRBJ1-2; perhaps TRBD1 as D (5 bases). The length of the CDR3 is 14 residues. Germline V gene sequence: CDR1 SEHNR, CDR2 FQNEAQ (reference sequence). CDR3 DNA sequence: TGTACCAGCAGCCCACAAGGGGCTAACTATGGCTACACCTTC. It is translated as CTSSPQGANYGYTF.